This entry lists 3 T cell receptor beta chains sequenced from one sample in a study of CD8+ T cells in alopecia areata. RNA extraction was followed by reverse transcription into cDNA, which acted as the sequencing template. Assay used: immunoSEQ multiplex PCR; TCRdb lists only in-frame clones, some missing. In the table there are 250,000 or so clones, about 68% of which are singletons. Sequencing was performed on CD4+ T cells sorted from blood, taken at week 0. Receptor source: a human donor with alopecia areata.

V is TRBV30 and J is TRBJ1-1; D may be TRBD1 (5 bases). Germline V gene lookup returns CDR1 GTSNPN and CDR2 SVGIG (reference sequence). Between the trimmed V and J ends, which lost 3 bases and 3 bases, there was a span of 14 bases. The CDR3 covers 14 residues. The CDR3 sequence is CAWSWGVRDTEAFF. The CDR3 DNA follows: TGTGCCTGGAGCTGGGGGGTCCGGGACACTGAAGCTTTCTTT.

The chain links TRBV19 to TRBJ2-7, with D perhaps TRBD1 (5 bases). The CDR3 loop spans 13 amino acids. Germline values: CDR1 LNHDA, CDR2 SQIVND (reference sequence). Trimming shortened V by 6 bases and J by 2 bases, and 11 bases separated the two germline ends. The CDR3, as DNA: TGTGCCAGTAGCCGGACACAAGCCTACGAGCAGTACTTC. As protein: CASSRTQAYEQYF.

This clone was recorded only once. The chain carries TRBV2 and TRBJ2-1, with D possibly being TRBD2 (5 bases). The CDR3 spans 12 residues. Germline CDR1 is SNHLY and CDR2 is FYNNEI. Between the trimmed V and J ends, which lost 6 bases and 9 bases, there was a span of 12 bases. CDR3 amino acids: CASSPPGFEQFF. The CDR3 coding sequence is TGTGCCAGCAGCCCCCCGGGGTTTGAGCAGTTCTTC.